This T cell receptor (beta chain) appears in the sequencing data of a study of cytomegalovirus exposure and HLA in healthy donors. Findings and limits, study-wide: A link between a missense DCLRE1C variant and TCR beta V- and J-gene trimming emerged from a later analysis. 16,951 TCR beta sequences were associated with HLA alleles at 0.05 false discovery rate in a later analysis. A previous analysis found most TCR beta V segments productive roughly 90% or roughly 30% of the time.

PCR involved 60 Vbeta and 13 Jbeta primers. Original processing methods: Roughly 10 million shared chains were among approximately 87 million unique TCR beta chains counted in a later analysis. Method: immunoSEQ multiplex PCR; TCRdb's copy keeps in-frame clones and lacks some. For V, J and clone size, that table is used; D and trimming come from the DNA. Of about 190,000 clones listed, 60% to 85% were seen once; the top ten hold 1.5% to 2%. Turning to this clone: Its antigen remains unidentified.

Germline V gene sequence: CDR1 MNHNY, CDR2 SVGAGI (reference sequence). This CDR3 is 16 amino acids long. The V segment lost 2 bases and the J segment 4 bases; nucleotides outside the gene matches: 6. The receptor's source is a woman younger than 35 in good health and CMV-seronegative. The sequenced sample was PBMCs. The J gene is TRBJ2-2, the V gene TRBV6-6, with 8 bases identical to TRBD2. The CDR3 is CASSYVSGGATGELFF. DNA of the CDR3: TGTGCCAGCAGTTACGTATCGGGGGGGGCCACCGGGGAGCTGTTTTTT.